This T cell receptor (beta chain) was documented in a study of T cells in Graves' hyperthyroidism and ophthalmopathy. Regarding this clonotype: Its antigen is not known.

Researchers took RNA transcripts and amplified the TCR beta CDR3 regions from them. First-round RT-PCR of the TCR CDR3 relied on the HTBI primer set. MiXCR, applied by TCRdb to the multiplex PCR reads, yields one record per CDR3 protein. This repertoire shows around 600,000 distinct CDR3 sequences, less than 45% found once; its top ten account for about 7.2%. General study findings and limits: It was a median around 6 months before onset that the model predicted ophthalmopathy.

Looked up from germline, CDR1 is SGHRS and CDR2 is YFSETQ. V shed 4 bases and J 2 bases; nucleotides not matched to a gene: 7. There are 15 residues in the CDR3. The clonotype was recovered from an adult man with Graves' disease, either hyperthyroidism or ophthalmopathy (not recorded which). V and J are TRBV5-1 and TRBJ1-1; 8 nucleotides align to TRBD1. Sequenced sample: peripheral blood or thyroid tissue (not recorded which). CDR3 amino acids: CASSTGQAGNTEAFF. Written as DNA, the CDR3 is TGCGCCAGCAGCACGGGACAGGCGGGAAACACTGAAGCTTTCTTT.